This T cell receptor (beta chain) was recovered during a study of shared clonotypes between healthy human individuals. Study-wide results and caveats: What rarefaction showed was incomplete sorted-subset sequencing despite large depth. Represented genetic and exposure-history diversity was restricted by having few donors. The generation probabilities recorded for non-shared clonotypes fell below those of clonotypes shared by all four donors.

The CDR3 sequence is 13 residues long. The V and J ends lost 4 bases and 8 bases respectively, with 12 bases between them. CDR1 MNHNS and CDR2 SASEGT come from the germline V gene. As for this clone: Antigen unknown.

TCRdb keeps only in-frame clones here, not all; method: immunoSEQ multiplex PCR. Here the sample spans a few hundred thousand clones, approximately 97% being singletons. Sequences were obtained from naive CD4+ T cells sorted from blood. Subset described: CD45RA+ positively selected. The sequence derives from a woman aged 30 to 39 in good health. The chain is built from TRBV6-1 and TRBJ1-5; D remains unclear. CDR3 DNA: TGTGCCAGCAGTGGCCGTGGTCCGGAGCCCCAGCATTTT. Translation: CASSGRGPEPQHF.